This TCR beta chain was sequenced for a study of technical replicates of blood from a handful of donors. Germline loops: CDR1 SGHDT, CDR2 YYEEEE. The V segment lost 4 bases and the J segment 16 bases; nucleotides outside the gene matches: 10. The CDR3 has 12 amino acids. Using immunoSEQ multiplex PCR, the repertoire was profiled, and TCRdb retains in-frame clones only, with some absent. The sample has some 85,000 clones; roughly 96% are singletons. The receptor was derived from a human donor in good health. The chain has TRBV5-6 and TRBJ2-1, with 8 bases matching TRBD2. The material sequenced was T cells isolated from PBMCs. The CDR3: CASSISGTRYFF. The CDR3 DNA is TGTGCCAGCAGCATCTCCGGGACTAGATACTTCTTC.